This T cell receptor (beta chain) was captured in a study of identical twins. TCRdb reanalysed the 5' RACE reads using MiXCR and keeps one entry per CDR3 protein. The sample holds 500,000 to 650,000 distinct CDR3 sequences, approximately 20% seen once. Germline V CDR1 and CDR2: DFQATT, SNEGSKA (reference sequence). This CDR3 comprises 14 residues. The V gene lost 6 bases and the J gene lost 1 base, with 15 bases spanning the gap. These same records also appear under a second study, on yellow fever vaccine responses in identical twins.

This receptor was taken from a woman aged 18-29 years in good health. This chain joins TRBV20-1 and TRBJ2-5; D gene unclear. The sequencing input was CD4+ T cells sorted from blood. CDR3: CSADARRFQETQYF. The CDR3 region has the DNA TGCAGTGCCGATGCAAGGAGATTCCAAGAGACCCAGTACTTC.